The 27 T cell receptor beta chains presented below share a single source sample, sequenced in a study of shared clonotypes between healthy human individuals. The protocol was immunoSEQ multiplex PCR, while the TCRdb copy is restricted to in-frame clones and leaves out a portion. The repertoire holds hundreds of thousands of clones, with approximately 80% as singletons. The sample comprised PBMCs. These receptors were taken from a woman aged 40-49 years in good health. Some clones in this sample may be carry-over from other donors' samples.

Details on this clone: Since a far larger clone is one base different, this is likely a read error. The rearrangement links TRBV29-1 to TRBJ1-4, with TRBD1 matching over 11 bases. CDR1 and CDR2 (germline): SQVTM, ANQGSEA. CDR3 length: 13 amino acids. The CDR3 region is CSAKGQGVEELFF. CDR3 bases: TGCAGCGCCAAGGGACAGGGGGTTGAAGAACTGTTTTTT.

This clone was counted at least ten times. This same CDR3 is encoded by further DNA sequences in the sample. The V call is TRBV30, the J call TRBJ2-2; maybe TRBD1 (7 bases). The CDR3 has 15 amino acids. CDR1 and CDR2 (germline): GTSNPN, SVGIG (reference sequence). Deletions cut 4 bases from V and 0 bases from J, with 12 bases between. In DNA, the CDR3 is TGTGCCTGGAAAGGCGGGACAGCGAACACCGGGGAGCTGTTTTTT. Translation gives CAWKGGTANTGELFF.

This clone appeared a few times. V and J are TRBV5-4 and TRBJ1-2, with D perhaps matching TRBD1 (6 bases). The CDR3 has 14 residues. The V and J ends lost 4 bases and 6 bases respectively, with 16 bases between them. Germline lookup yields CDR1 SGHNT and CDR2 YYREEE (reference sequence). The CDR3 bases are TGTGCCAGCAGCCATCCGGACAGTTTAGATGGCTACACCTTC. Protein sequence: CASSHPDSLDGYTF.

This rearrangement joins TRBV19 to TRBJ2-5; 9 nucleotides match TRBD1. CDR3 length: 16 residues. Trimming cost V 4 bases and J 5 bases; bases outside gene matches: 11. The germline V gene has CDR1 LNHDA and CDR2 SQIVND (reference sequence). For the CDR3, the DNA is TGTGCCAGTAGTACAAGGGGGACAGGGTATCCGGAGACCCAGTACTTC. This encodes CASSTRGTGYPETQYF.

The chain is built from TRBV2 and TRBJ1-2, with TRBD1 matching over 8 bases. This CDR3 region has 14 residues. Germline V CDR1 and CDR2: SNHLY, FYNNEI. V was pared by 5 bases and J by 8 bases, with 10 bases of the junction left unmatched. CDR3 protein: CASSLGQGGQGYTF. The CDR3 DNA sequence: TGTGCCAGCAGTCTCGGACAGGGTGGTCAAGGCTACACCTTC.

As to this clone: A far larger clone differs by one base, so this is likely a read error. This sequence joins TRBV2 and TRBJ2-5; 7 bases are shared with TRBD2. The CDR3 consists of 13 residues. The J segment lost 10 bases and the V segment lost 4 bases, leaving 9 bases of the junction unmatched. The V gene's germline CDR1 is SNHLY and CDR2 FYNNEI. The CDR3 bases are TGTGCCAGCAGTGGAATCCCCCGGGGGGTCCAGTACTTC. Amino acid sequence: CASSGIPRGVQYF.

This clone was observed a handful of times. The chain joins TRBV27 to TRBJ2-7; D is ambiguous. Germline CDR1 is MNHEY and CDR2 is SMNVEV (reference sequence). The V and J ends lost 3 bases and 0 bases respectively, with 6 bases between them. CDR3 length: 13 residues. The CDR3 DNA sequence: TGTGCCAGCAGTTTCCAGTCCTCCTACGAGCAGTACTTC. Its protein product is CASSFQSSYEQYF.

The sample holds a few counts of this clone. This chain uses TRBV29-1 with TRBJ2-3, with 9 bases matching TRBD2. Germline V CDR1 and CDR2: SQVTM, ANQGSEA. The junction had 5 bases not matched to a gene; V was cut back by 2 bases and J by 5 bases. The CDR3 length is 14 residues. CDR3 loop: CSVEPGLARDTQYF. As DNA, the CDR3 is TGCAGCGTTGAACCGGGACTAGCAAGAGATACGCAGTATTTT.

This chain links TRBV6-6 with TRBJ1-1, with D unclear. CDR1 is MNHNY and CDR2 is SVGAGI in the germline V gene (reference sequence). The V end lost 2 bases, the J end lost 1 base, and 14 bases lay between the germline ends. This CDR3 has 16 residues. As DNA, the CDR3 is TGTGCCAGCAGTTACCCCTCCGGACGGAGGAACACTGAAGCTTTCTTT. Translated: CASSYPSGRRNTEAFF.

The chain recombines TRBV7-6 with TRBJ2-5, with a possible D match to TRBD2 (5 bases). The CDR3 runs to 13 residues. Germline-derived CDR1 and CDR2 are SGHVS and FNYEAQ. V lost 5 bases to trimming and J lost 2 bases, with 9 bases between them. The CDR3 reads CASSRLSQETQYF. The CDR3 coding sequence is TGTGCCAGCAGCAGACTATCTCAAGAGACCCAGTACTTC. The full variable domain, rest sourced from reference TRBV7-6 and TRBJ2-5, is GAGVSQSPRYKVTKRGQDVALRCDPISGHVSLYWYRQALGQGPEFLTYFNYEAQQDKSGLPNDRFSAERPEGSISTLTIQRTEQRDSAMYRCASSRLSQETQYFGPGTRLLVL.

This chain uses TRBV18 with TRBJ1-1, with unresolved D. CDR1 and CDR2 (germline): KGHSH, LQKENI. V lost 4 bases to trimming and J lost 3 bases, with 9 bases between them. This CDR3 comprises 13 residues. CDR3 nucleotide sequence: TGTGCCAGCTCACTAGGCCAGGACACTGAAGCTTTCTTT. As protein: CASSLGQDTEAFF.

V is TRBV29-1 and J is TRBJ2-1, with TRBD1 as a possible D gene (6 bases). CDR1 and CDR2 from the germline V gene are SQVTM and ANQGSEA. The length of the CDR3 is 12 residues. V lost 4 bases and J lost 4, with 8 bases in between. CDR3 in DNA: TGCAGCGTTGGGGACAAATACAATGAGCAGTTCTTC. Encoded protein: CSVGDKYNEQFF.

The chain recombines TRBV7-8 with TRBJ1-2; 9 positions match TRBD1. Germline V lookup: CDR1 SGHVS, CDR2 FQNEAQ. This CDR3 spans 15 amino acids. The ends lost 4 bases at V and 6 bases at J; junction bases unmatched: 9. For the CDR3, the DNA is TGTGCCAGCAGCTACGGGGGGGACAGGGCCCATGGCTACACCTTC. It is translated as CASSYGGDRAHGYTF. Supplemented by reference TRBV7-8 and TRBJ1-2, the full variable domain reads GAGVSQSPRYKVAKRGQDVALRCDPISGHVSLFWYQQALGQGPEFLTYFQNEAQLDKSGLPSDRFFAERPEGSVSTLKIQRTQQEDSAVYLCASSYGGDRAHGYTFGSGTRLTVV.

The chain links TRBV29-1 to TRBJ2-7; D not resolved. The CDR3 covers 14 residues. The germline gives CDR1 SQVTM, CDR2 ANQGSEA. Trimming cost V 3 bases and J 6 bases, with 18 bases left between them. CDR3 loop: CSVEVGYLDREQYF. CDR3 in DNA: TGCAGCGTTGAGGTGGGCTATCTCGATCGCGAGCAGTACTTC.

The chain uses TRBV7-2 and TRBJ2-7; TRBD2 is a possible D gene (7 bases). The CDR3 has 15 amino acids. From germline, CDR1 is SGHTA and CDR2 FQGNSA. V was cut by 5 bases and J by 3 bases, with 17 bases left in between. CDR3 protein: CASSGGASPYYEQYF. In DNA form, the CDR3 reads TGTGCCAGCAGCGGGGGGGCGTCCCCTTACTACGAGCAGTACTTC.

This clone was seen repeatedly, ten times or more. In the same sample, other DNA sequences code for this CDR3. This sequence joins TRBV1 and TRBJ2-7; the D call TRBD2 from the table was never checked on the DNA. TRBV1 is a listed pseudogene. CDR3 length: 18 amino acids. The CDR3, as DNA: TGCACCAGCAGCCAAGAGGCACTAGCGGGAGATCAACCTTACGAGCAGTACTTC. Its protein product is CTSSQEALAGDQPYEQYF.

The chain links TRBV13 to TRBJ1-2; D is uncertain. This CDR3 contains 16 residues. Trimming removed 6 bases at V and 0 bases at J, with 17 bases between. Germline CDR1 and CDR2: PRHDT and FYEKMQ (reference sequence). CDR3 sequence (DNA): TGTGCCAGCAGAAGGTTAGACGGAGAAGCTAACTATGGCTACACCTTC. This gives the protein CASRRLDGEANYGYTF.

The sample holds a few counts of this clone. CDR3 bases: TGTGCCAGCAGTCGGAAGACAGATACCTACGAGCAGTACTTC. Translated: CASSRKTDTYEQYF. The V call is TRBV5-4, the J call TRBJ2-7, with a weak D call TRBD1 (5 bases). Germline V gene lookup returns CDR1 SGHNT and CDR2 YYREEE (reference sequence). The V and J ends lost 5 bases and 2 bases respectively, with 14 bases between them. The CDR3 extends over 14 amino acids.

This chain links TRBV6-5 with TRBJ2-7; a weak D match, TRBD1 (6 bases). V was clipped by 1 base and J by 2 bases, with 15 bases between them. The germline gives CDR1 MNHEY, CDR2 SVGAGI. This CDR3 region has 16 residues. CDR3 amino acids: CASSYYSRDKTYEQYF. CDR3 coding DNA: TGTGCCAGCAGTTACTATAGCCGGGACAAAACCTACGAGCAGTACTTC.

About this clone itself: A far larger clone is one nucleotide away, so this likely arose from a read error. Different DNA sequences within this sample yield the same CDR3. The chain has TRBV10-2 and TRBJ2-7; the D is unclear. V lost 6 bases and J lost 3, with 15 bases in between. The CDR3 loop spans 14 amino acids. CDR1 and CDR2 from the germline V gene are WSHSY and SAAADI. The CDR3 loop reads CASSERGSGYEQYF. As DNA, the CDR3 is TGCGCCAGCAGCGAACGAGGATCGGGCTACGAGCAGTACTTC.

The chain uses TRBV10-1 and TRBJ1-5; TRBD1 might be the D (6 bases). The CDR3 has 14 residues. Trimming pared 3 bases from V and 6 bases from J, leaving 12 bases between. Per germline, CDR1 WNHNN and CDR2 SYGVQD (reference sequence). The CDR3 DNA reads TGCGCCAGCAGTGAATCAGGGGATAGTCAGCCCCAGCATTTT. It yields the protein CASSESGDSQPQHF.

On this clone itself: The identical CDR3 is also encoded by other nucleotide sequences in the sample. This chain uses TRBV11-2 with TRBJ1-5; no firm D call. The CDR3 runs 13 residues. Deletions cut 4 bases from V and 3 bases from J, with 7 bases between. CDR1 and CDR2 (germline): SGHAT, FQNNGV. CDR3 sequence reads: CASSSDLNQPQHF. The CDR3 nucleotides are TGTGCCAGCAGCTCGGACCTCAATCAGCCCCAGCATTTT. Full variable domain (outside the CDR3, taken from reference TRBV11-2 and TRBJ1-5): EAGVAQSPRYKIIEKRQSVAFWCNPISGHATLYWYQQILGQGPKLLIQFQNNGVVDDSQLPKDRFSAERLKGVDSTLKIQPAKLEDSAVYLCASSSDLNQPQHFGDGTRLSIL.

The chain uses TRBV19 and TRBJ2-7; 11 nucleotides agree with TRBD2. Germline V gene lookup returns CDR1 LNHDA and CDR2 SQIVND (reference sequence). The CDR3 sequence is 14 residues long. Trimming removed 3 bases from V and 2 bases from J; junction bases left unmatched: 0. The CDR3 nucleotides are TGTGCCAGTAGTATTAGCGGGAGGGCCTACGAGCAGTACTTC. Translation: CASSISGRAYEQYF.

The CDR3 DNA sequence: TGCAGCTCCCCTTTAGCGGACAGGTCGGGGCGTCAGCCCCAGCATTTT. Protein product: CSSPLADRSGRQPQHF. The gene calls are TRBV29-1 and TRBJ1-5; TRBD1 agrees at 7 bases. V gave up 8 bases and J gave up 6 bases; unmatched junction bases: 19. CDR1 is SQVTM, CDR2 ANQGSEA, per germline. This CDR3 has 16 amino acids.

The chain employs TRBV29-1 and TRBJ1-4, with D perhaps TRBD1 (6 bases). V was shortened by 6 bases and J by 5 bases, with 13 bases between the two germline ends. The CDR3 consists of 13 residues. Germline CDR1 and CDR2: SQVTM and ANQGSEA. CDR3 bases: TGCAGCGTACAACAGGGATCAAATGAAAAACTGTTTTTT. Encoded protein: CSVQQGSNEKLFF.

The chain links TRBV11-2 to TRBJ2-7, with TRBD2 matching over 10 bases. From germline, CDR1 is SGHAT and CDR2 FQNNGV. This CDR3 spans 15 amino acids. J was trimmed by 4 bases and V by 1 base; bases with no gene match: 4. CDR3 residues: CASSLVAGGSYEQYF. The CDR3 coding sequence is TGTGCCAGCAGCTTAGTAGCGGGAGGTAGTTACGAGCAGTACTTC.

As regards this clone: Other DNA sequences in this specimen translate into the identical CDR3. The chain is built from TRBV28 and TRBJ2-5; D not certain. The V end lost 4 bases, the J end lost 5 bases, and 8 bases lay between the germline ends. The CDR3 is 12 amino acids. The V gene's germline CDR1 is MDHEN and CDR2 SYDVKM. The CDR3 region has the DNA TGTGCCAGCAGTTCAGGAGTGGAGACCCAGTACTTC. This encodes CASSSGVETQYF.